This T cell receptor (beta chain) was documented in a study of beta chain features in type 1 diabetes. The study reverse transcribed the entire isolated RNA, so it sequenced expressed TCRB transcripts. Clones were read by immunoSEQ multiplex PCR, and TCRdb kept only the in-frame ones, dropping some. The sample carries 130,000 to 150,000 clones, roughly 50% recorded once. With V trimmed by 3 bases and J by 7 bases, 7 bases remained unmatched. Germline V gene sequence: CDR1 MNHEY, CDR2 SMNVEV (reference sequence). The CDR3 totals 15 residues. Input material: Tregs from blood. This TCR was sampled from a man between 18 and 35 years old in good health. V is TRBV27 and J is TRBJ2-2; 8 bases line up with TRBD1. The CDR3 nucleotides read TGTGCCAGCAGTTTTGGCAGGGGGCGCGTCGGGGAGCTGTTTTTT. It encodes CASSFGRGRVGELFF.